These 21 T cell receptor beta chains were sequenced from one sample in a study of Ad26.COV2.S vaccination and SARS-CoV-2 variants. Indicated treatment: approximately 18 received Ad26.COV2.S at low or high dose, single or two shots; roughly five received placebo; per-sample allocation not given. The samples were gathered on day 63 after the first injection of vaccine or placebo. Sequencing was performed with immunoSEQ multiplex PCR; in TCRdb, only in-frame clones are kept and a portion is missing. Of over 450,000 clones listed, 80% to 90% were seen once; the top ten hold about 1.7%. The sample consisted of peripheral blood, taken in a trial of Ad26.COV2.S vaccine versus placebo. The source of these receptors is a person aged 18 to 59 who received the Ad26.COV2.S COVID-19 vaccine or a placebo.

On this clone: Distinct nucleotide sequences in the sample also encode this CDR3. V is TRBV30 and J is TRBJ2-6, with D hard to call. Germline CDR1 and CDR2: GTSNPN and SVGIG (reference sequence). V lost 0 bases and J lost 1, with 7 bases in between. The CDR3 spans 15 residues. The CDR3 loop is CAWSVGGSGANVLTF. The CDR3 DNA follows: TGTGCCTGGAGTGTCGGTGGGTCTGGGGCCAACGTCCTGACTTTC. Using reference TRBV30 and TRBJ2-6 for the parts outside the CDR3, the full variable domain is SQTIHQWPATLVQPVGSPLSLECTVEGTSNPNLYWYRQAAGRGLQLLFYSVGIGQISSEVPQNLSASRPQDRQFILSSKKLLLSDSGFYLCAWSVGGSGANVLTFGAGSRLTVL.

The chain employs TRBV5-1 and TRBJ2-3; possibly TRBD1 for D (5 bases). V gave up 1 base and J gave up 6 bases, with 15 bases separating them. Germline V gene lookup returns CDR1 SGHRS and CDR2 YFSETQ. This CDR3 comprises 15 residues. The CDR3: CASSLIGAAGDTQYF. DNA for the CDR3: TGCGCCAGCAGCTTGATAGGGGCTGCTGGGGATACGCAGTATTTT.

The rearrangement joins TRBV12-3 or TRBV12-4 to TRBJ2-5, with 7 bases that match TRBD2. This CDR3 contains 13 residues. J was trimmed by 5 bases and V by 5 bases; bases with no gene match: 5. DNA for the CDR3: TGTGCCAGCAGTCTACCCGGGAGGGAGACCCAGTACTTC. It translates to CASSLPGRETQYF.

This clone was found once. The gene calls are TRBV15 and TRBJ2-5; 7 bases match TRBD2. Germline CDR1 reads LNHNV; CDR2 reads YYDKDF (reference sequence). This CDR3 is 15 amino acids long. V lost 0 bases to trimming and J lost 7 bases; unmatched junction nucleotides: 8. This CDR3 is CATSREVLAVGTQYF. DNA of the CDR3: TGTGCCACCAGCAGAGAAGTCCTAGCGGTCGGGACCCAGTACTTC.

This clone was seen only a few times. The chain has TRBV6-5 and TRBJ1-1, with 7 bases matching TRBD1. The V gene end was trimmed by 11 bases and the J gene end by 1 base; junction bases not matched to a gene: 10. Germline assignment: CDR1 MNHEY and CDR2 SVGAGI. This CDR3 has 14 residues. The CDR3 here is CASRRTGRNTEAFF. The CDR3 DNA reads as TGTGCCTCCCGGCGGACAGGCCGGAACACTGAAGCTTTCTTT.

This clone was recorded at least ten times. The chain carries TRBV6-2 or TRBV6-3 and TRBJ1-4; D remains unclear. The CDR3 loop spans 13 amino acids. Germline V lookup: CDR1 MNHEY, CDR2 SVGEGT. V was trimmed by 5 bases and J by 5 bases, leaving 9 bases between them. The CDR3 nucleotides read TGTGCCAGCAGTACAACCGCGAATGAAAAACTGTTTTTT. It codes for CASSTTANEKLFF.

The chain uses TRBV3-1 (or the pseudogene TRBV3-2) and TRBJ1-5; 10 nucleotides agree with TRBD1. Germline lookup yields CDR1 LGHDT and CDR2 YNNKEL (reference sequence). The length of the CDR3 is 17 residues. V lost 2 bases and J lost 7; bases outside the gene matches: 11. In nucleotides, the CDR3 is TGTGCCAGCAGCCAATCGGGTGGGACAGGGGTTTCGCAGCCCCAGCATTTT. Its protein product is CASSQSGGTGVSQPQHF.

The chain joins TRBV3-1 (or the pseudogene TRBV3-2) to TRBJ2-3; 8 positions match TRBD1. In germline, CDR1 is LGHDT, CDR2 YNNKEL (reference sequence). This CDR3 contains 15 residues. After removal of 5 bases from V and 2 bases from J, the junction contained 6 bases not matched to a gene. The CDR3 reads CASSTEDRVTDTQYF. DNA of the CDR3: TGTGCCAGCAGCACGGAGGACAGGGTCACAGATACGCAGTATTTT.

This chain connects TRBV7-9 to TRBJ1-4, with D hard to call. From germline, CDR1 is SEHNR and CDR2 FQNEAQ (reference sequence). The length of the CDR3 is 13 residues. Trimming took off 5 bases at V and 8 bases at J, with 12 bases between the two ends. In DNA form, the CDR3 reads TGTGCCAGCAGCCCTAAGTATGGCGAAAAACTGTTTTTT. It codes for CASSPKYGEKLFF.

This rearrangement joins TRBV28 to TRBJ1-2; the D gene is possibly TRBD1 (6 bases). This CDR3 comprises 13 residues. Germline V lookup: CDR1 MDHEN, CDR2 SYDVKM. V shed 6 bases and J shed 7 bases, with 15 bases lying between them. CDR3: CASSPGSRGGYTF. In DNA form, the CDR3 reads TGTGCCAGCAGCCCCGGATCCAGGGGTGGCTACACCTTC.

The CDR3 sequence: CASSFGANEQYF. CDR3 DNA sequence: TGTGCCAGCAGCTTTGGGGCTAACGAGCAGTACTTC. V usage is TRBV7-9 and J usage is TRBJ2-7; a weak D match, TRBD1 (5 bases). V lost 3 bases and J 5 bases, leaving 8 bases between the germline ends. The germline CDR1 and CDR2 sequences are SEHNR and FQNEAQ (reference sequence). The CDR3 loop spans 12 amino acids.

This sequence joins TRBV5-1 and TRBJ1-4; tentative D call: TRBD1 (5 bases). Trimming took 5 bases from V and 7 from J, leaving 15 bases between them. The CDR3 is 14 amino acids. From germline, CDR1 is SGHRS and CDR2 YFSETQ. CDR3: CASRMNRGREKLFF. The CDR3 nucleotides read TGCGCCAGCAGGATGAACCGGGGCCGTGAAAAACTGTTTTTT.

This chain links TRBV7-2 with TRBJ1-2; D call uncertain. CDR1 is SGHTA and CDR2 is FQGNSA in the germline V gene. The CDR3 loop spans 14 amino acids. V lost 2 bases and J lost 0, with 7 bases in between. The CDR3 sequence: CASSLWTANYGYTF. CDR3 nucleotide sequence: TGTGCCAGCAGCTTATGGACGGCTAACTATGGCTACACCTTC.

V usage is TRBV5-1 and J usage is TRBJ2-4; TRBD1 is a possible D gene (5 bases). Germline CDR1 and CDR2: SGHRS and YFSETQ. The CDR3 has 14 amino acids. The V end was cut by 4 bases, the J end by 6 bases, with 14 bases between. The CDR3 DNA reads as TGCGCCAGCAGCCCTTCTTTCCAGGGAAACATTCAGTACTTC. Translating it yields CASSPSFQGNIQYF.

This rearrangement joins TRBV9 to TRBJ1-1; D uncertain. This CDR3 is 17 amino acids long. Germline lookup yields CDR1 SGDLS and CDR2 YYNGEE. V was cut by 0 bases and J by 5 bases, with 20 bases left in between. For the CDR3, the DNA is TGTGCCAGCAGCGTAGGCCGGCGGAAGGGTTCAGAAACTGAAGCTTTCTTT. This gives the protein CASSVGRRKGSETEAFF.

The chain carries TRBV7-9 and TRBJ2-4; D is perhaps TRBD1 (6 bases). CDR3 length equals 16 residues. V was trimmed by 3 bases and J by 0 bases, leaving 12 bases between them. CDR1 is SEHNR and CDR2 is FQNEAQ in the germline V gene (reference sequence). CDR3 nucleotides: TGTGCCAGCAGCTTTGGGGGCTTAGTAGCCAAAAACATTCAGTACTTC. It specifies CASSFGGLVAKNIQYF.

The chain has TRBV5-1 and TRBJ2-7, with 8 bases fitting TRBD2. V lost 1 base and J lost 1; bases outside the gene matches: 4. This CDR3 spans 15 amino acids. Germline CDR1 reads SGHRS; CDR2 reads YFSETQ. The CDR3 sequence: CASSLLAGPSYEQYF. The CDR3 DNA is TGCGCCAGCAGCTTGTTAGCGGGACCTTCCTACGAGCAGTACTTC.

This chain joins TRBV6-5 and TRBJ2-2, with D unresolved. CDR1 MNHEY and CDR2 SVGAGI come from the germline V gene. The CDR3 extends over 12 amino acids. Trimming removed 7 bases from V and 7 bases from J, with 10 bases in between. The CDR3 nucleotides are TGTGCCAGCACACAGACCGACGGGGAGCTGTTTTTT. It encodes CASTQTDGELFF.

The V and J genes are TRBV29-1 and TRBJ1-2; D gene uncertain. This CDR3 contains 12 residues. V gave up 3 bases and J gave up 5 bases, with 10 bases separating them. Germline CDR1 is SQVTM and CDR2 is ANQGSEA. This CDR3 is CSVDSDRYGYTF. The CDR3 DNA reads TGCAGCGTTGACAGCGACCGTTATGGCTACACCTTC.

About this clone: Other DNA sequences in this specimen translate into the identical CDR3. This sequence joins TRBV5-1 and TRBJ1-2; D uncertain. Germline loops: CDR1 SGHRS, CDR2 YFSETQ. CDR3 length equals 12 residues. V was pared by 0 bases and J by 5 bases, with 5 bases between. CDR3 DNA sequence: TGCGCCAGCAGCTTGGGGTCGTATGGCTACACCTTC. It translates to CASSLGSYGYTF.

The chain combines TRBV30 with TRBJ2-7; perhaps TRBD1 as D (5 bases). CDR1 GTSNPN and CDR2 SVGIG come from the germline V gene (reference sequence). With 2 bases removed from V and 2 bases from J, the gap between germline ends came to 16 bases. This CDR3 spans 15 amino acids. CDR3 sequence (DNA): TGTGCCTGGAGTAGTGGCAGGGCAAGCGCCTACGAGCAGTACTTC. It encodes CAWSSGRASAYEQYF.